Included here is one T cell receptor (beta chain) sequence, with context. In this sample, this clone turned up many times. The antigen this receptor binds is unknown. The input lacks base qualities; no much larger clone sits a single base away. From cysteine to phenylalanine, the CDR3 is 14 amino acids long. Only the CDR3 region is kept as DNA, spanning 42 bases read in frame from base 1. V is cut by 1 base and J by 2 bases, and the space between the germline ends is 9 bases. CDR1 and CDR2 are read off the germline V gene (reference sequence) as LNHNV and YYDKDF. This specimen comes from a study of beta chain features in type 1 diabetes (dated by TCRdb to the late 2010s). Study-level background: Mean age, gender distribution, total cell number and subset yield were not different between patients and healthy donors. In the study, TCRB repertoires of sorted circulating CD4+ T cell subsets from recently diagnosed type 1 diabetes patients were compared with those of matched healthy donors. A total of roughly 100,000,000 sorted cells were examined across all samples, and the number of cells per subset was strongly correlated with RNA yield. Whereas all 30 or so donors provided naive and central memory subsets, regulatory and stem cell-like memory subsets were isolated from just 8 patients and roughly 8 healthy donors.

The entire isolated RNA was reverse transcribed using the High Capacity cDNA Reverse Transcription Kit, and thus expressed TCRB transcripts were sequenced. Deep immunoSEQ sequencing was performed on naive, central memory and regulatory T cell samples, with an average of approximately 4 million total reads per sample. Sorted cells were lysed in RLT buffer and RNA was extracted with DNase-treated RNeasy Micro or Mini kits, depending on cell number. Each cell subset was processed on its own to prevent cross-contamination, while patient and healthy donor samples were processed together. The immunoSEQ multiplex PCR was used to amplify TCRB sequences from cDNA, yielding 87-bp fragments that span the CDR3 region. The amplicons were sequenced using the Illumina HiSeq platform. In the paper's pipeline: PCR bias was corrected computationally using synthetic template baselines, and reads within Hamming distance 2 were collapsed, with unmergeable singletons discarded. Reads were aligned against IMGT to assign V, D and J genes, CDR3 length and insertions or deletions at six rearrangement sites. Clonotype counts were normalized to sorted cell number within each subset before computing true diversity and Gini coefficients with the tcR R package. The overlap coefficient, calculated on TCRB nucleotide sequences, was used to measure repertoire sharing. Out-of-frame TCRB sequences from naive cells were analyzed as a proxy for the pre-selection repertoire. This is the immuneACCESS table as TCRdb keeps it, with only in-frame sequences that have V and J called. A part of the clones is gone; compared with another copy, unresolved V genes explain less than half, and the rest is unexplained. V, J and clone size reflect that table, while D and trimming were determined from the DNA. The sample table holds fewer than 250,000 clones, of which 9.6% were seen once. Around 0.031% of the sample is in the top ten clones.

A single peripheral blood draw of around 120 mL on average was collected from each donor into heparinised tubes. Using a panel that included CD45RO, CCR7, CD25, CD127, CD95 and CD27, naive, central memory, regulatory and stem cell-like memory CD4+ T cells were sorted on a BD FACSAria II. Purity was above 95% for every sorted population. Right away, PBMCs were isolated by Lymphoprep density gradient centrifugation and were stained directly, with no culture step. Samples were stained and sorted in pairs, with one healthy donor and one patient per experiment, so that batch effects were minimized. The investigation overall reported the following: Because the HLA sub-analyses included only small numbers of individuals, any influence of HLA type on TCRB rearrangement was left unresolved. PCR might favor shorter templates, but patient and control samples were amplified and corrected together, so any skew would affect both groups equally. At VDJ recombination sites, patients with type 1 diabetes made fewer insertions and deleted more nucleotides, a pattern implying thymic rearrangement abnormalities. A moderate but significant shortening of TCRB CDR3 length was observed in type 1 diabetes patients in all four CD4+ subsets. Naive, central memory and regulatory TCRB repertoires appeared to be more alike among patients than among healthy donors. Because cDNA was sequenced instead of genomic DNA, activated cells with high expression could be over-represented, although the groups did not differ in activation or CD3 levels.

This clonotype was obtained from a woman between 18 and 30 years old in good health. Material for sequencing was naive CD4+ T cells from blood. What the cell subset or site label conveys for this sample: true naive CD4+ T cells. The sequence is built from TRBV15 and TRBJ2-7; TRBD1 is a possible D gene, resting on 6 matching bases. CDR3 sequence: CATSRGDTAYEQYF. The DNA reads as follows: TGTGCCACCAGCAGAGGGGACACAGCCTACGAGCAGTACTTC.